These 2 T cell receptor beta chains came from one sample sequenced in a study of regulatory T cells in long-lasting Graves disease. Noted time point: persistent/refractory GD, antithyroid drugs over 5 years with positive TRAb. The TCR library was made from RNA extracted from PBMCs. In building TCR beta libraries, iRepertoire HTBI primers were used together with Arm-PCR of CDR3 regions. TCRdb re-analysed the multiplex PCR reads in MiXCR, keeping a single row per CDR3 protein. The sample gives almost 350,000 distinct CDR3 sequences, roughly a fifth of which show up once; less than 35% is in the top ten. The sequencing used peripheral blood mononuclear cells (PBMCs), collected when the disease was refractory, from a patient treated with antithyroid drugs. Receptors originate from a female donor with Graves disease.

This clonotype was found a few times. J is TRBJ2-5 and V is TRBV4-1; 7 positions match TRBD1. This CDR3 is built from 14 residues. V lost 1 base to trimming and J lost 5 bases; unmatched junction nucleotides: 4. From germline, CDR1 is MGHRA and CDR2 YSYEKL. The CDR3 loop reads CASSQGYRGETQYF. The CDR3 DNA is TGCGCCAGCAGCCAAGGTTACAGGGGCGAGACCCAGTACTTC.

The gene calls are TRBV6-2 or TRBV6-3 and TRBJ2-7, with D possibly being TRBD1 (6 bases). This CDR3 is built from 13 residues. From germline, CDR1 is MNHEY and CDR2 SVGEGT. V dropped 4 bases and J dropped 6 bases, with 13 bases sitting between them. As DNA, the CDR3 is TGTGCCAGCAGTTCAGGACAGCCCGGCGAGCAGTACTTC. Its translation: CASSSGQPGEQYF.